The rows below give T cell receptor beta chains drawn from one sample of a study of CD4+ T cells in melanoma. TCRdb keeps only in-frame clones here, not all; method: immunoSEQ multiplex PCR. The sample has some 110,000 clones, over 80% seen once. The specimen was peripheral blood. The receptor source for this set is a human donor with melanoma. The CDR3 runs from the conserved cysteine through the conserved F or W. D genes are given only for firm matches. The size of a clone is reported for some rows only, either as once, few or many, or as a class for expanded clones.

TGTGCCAGCAGCTTACTGGACAGGATTATCCGCGGTGAGCAGTTCTTC	CASSLLDRIIRGEQFF	TRBJ2-1	-	16	TRBV21-1	-
TGTGCCAGCTCATGGGACAGGGGAAATTCACCCCTCCACTTT	CASSWDRGNSPLHF	TRBJ1-6	TRBD1	14	TRBV18	-
TGTGCCAGCAGCCAATTCCCGCTAGGCGGGGGCACCTACGAGCAGTACTTC	CASSQFPLGGGTYEQYF	TRBJ2-7	-	17	TRBV4-2	-
TGTGCCAGCAGTTACTCTCTAGCGATGAGCATCGATACGCAGTATTTT	CASSYSLAMSIDTQYF	TRBJ2-3	-	16	TRBV6-5	-
TGTGCATCAAAGGTAGCAGACTCTACAAGAGACCGGTACTTC	CASKVADSTRDRYF	TRBJ2-5	-	14	TRBV28	-
TGTGCCAGTAGGCCTCCCGGGGCCTCTGGGGCCAACGTCCTGACTTTC	CASRPPGASGANVLTF	TRBJ2-6	-	16	TRBV19	-
TGTGCCAGCCCGCCTTGGCACTTC	CASPPWHF	TRBJ2-7	-	8	TRBV7-2	once
TGTGCCAGCAGCCCCGGGGCGGAGACCCAGTACTTC	CASSPGAETQYF	TRBJ2-5	-	12	TRBV27	-
TGTGCCAGCAGCGATGGCGCAGCGACCTATGGCTACACCTTC	CASSDGAATYGYTF	TRBJ1-2	-	14	TRBV7-2	-
TGTGCCAGCTCACCAGGGGACAAGCCGAATGAGCAGTTCTTC	CASSPGDKPNEQFF	TRBJ2-1	-	14	TRBV18	-
TGTGCCAGCAGCTTACAGGGGCCCAACTATGGCTACACCTTC	CASSLQGPNYGYTF	TRBJ1-2	-	14	TRBV7-2	few
TGTGCCAGCAGCTTGGGGACAGGGGTTGAAAATGAGCAGTTCTTC	CASSLGTGVENEQFF	TRBJ2-1	TRBD1	15	TRBV5-4	-
TGTGCCAGTAGATTGACCAGCTCCTACAATGAGCAGTTCTTC	CASRLTSSYNEQFF	TRBJ2-1	-	14	TRBV19	-
TGTGCTACCCGGGAGGCATTTCTTGACTACACCTTC	CATREAFLDYTF	TRBJ1-2	-	12	TRBV6-5	-
TGTGCCAGCAGTTACACCGCGGATTCACCCCTCCACTTT	CASSYTADSPLHF	TRBJ1-6	-	13	TRBV6-5	-
TGTGCCAGCAGCGCAACGGGGGAGACAGGGTCCTCTGTTGGGCAGTACTTC	CASSATGETGSSVGQYF	TRBJ2-7	-	17	TRBV7-2	once
TGTGCCAGCCGAAGTCAGGGGACCTATGGCTACACCTTC	CASRSQGTYGYTF	TRBJ1-2	-	13	TRBV28	-
TGCGCCAGCAGCCAAGATCAGGCCTTAGCCAAAAACATTCAGTACTTC	CASSQDQALAKNIQYF	TRBJ2-4	-	16	TRBV4-3	-
TGTGCCAGCACATATACAGGGGTCGATGGCTACACCTTC	CASTYTGVDGYTF	TRBJ1-2	TRBD1	13	TRBV2	-
TGTGCCAGCTCACAGACAGAAAACTATGGCTACACCTTC	CASSQTENYGYTF	TRBJ1-2	-	13	TRBV18	-
TGCAGCGTTGAGGGTCAGGGAATCCACGAGCAGTACTTC	CSVEGQGIHEQYF	TRBJ2-7	-	13	TRBV29-1	-
TGTGCCTGGGCGCACAATGAAAAACTGTTTTTT	CAWAHNEKLFF	TRBJ1-4	-	11	TRBV30	-
TGCGCCAGCAGCCAAGATTTGGGCAGGGACACTGAAGCTTTCTTT	CASSQDLGRDTEAFF	TRBJ1-1	-	15	TRBV4-3	-
-	CASSSSTSGRASSYNEQFF	TRBJ2-1	-	19	TRBV27	-
TGCGCCAGCAGCTCGGGACAGGGGGCGTCCACCGGGGAGCTGTTTTTT	CASSSGQGASTGELFF	TRBJ2-2	TRBD1	16	TRBV5-1	-
TGTGCCAGCAGCTTAAGGCGGGGGGCCCCCCACTTACAATATGAGCAGTTCTTC	CASSLRRGAPHLQYEQFF	TRBJ2-1	TRBD2	18	TRBV5-5	once
TGTGCCAGCAGTTACTCTGAGGGATCCGGAAACACCATATATTTT	CASSYSEGSGNTIYF	TRBJ1-3	-	15	TRBV6-5	-
TGTGGCACGCAGCGGGGTGACGAGCAGTACTTC	CGTQRGDEQYF	TRBJ2-7	TRBD2	11	TRBV7-9	-
TGTGCCAGCAGTCACTCAGGACCGAGAAGGGCTTTCTTT	CASSHSGPRRAFF	TRBJ1-1	-	13	TRBV6-5	once
TGTGCCAGCAGTTACTCGGGAGCGGGGGGGCCCCATGAGCAGTTCTTC	CASSYSGAGGPHEQFF	TRBJ2-1	TRBD2	16	TRBV6-5	-
TGTGCCAGCAGCCCCGGACACCCGAACACCGGGGAGCTGTTTTTT	CASSPGHPNTGELFF	TRBJ2-2	-	15	TRBV4-2	-
TGTGCCAGTAGTATCCCGTCGGGGATATCCTACAATGAGCAGTTCTTC	CASSIPSGISYNEQFF	TRBJ2-1	-	16	TRBV19	-
TGTGCCAGCAGTCCTCCCGGGACAGGGGGAAATCAGCCCCAGCATTTT	CASSPPGTGGNQPQHF	TRBJ1-5	TRBD1	16	TRBV28	-
TGCGCCAGCAGCTTGGAGGGGTCGCAGCCCCAGCATTTT	CASSLEGSQPQHF	TRBJ1-5	-	13	TRBV5-1	-
TGTGCCAGCAGCTGGACGCCCGCCTACGAGCAGTACTTC	CASSWTPAYEQYF	TRBJ2-7	-	13	TRBV7-9	-
TGTGCCAGCAGTTTTGGGGGGCAGGATAGCAATCAGCCCCAGCATTTT	CASSFGGQDSNQPQHF	TRBJ1-5	-	16	TRBV27	-
TGTGCCAGCAGCTTCGGACTGCCAGAGACCCAGTACTTC	CASSFGLPETQYF	TRBJ2-5	-	13	TRBV7-2	-
TGTGCCAGCAGCTTAGGTTTGGCCACTGAAGCTTTCTTT	CASSLGLATEAFF	TRBJ1-1	-	13	TRBV11-2	-
TGTGCCAGCAGTGAGGGTGGGGAGACCCAGTACTTC	CASSEGGETQYF	TRBJ2-5	-	12	TRBV2	once
TGTGCCAGCAGCTTAGGGCGGGAGAGGGCAGATACGCAGTATTTT	CASSLGRERADTQYF	TRBJ2-3	TRBD2	15	TRBV7-2	-
TGTGCCAGCAGCCGGACGGCGGATCAAGAGACCCAGTACTTC	CASSRTADQETQYF	TRBJ2-5	-	14	TRBV6-5	-
TGTGCCAGTAGTACGGGACCCCCGCTACCGTCCTACGAGCAGTACTTC	CASSTGPPLPSYEQYF	TRBJ2-7	-	16	TRBV19	-
TGTGCCATCGGTACCGGGACTAGCGCTTCCTACGAGCAGTACTTC	CAIGTGTSASYEQYF	TRBJ2-7	TRBD2	15	TRBV10-3	-
TGTGCCAGCAGCTTAGGCGGTCTCGAGACCCAGTACTTC	CASSLGGLETQYF	TRBJ2-5	-	13	TRBV7-8	-
TGTGCCAGCAACGTCGCACCCGGGACTCGCTCCTACGAGCAGTACTTC	CASNVAPGTRSYEQYF	TRBJ2-7	-	16	TRBV5-4	-
TGCGCCAGCAGCCATGGGGGTCTTCAGTACTTC	CASSHGGLQYF	TRBJ2-4	-	11	TRBV4-1	-
TGCGCCAGCAGCTTGGGGCTAGCGGGCGGGGATACGCAGTATTTT	CASSLGLAGGDTQYF	TRBJ2-3	TRBD2	15	TRBV5-1	-
TGCAGCGTCTACGGGACAGGAGAAAAATATGGGGCCAACGTCCTGACTTTC	CSVYGTGEKYGANVLTF	TRBJ2-6	TRBD1	17	TRBV29-1	-
TGTGCCACCCGTGGGGGGAGTCCCACAGATACGCAGTATTTT	CATRGGSPTDTQYF	TRBJ2-3	-	14	TRBV7-3	-
TGTGCCAGCAGTGAGGTGAACTACAATGAGCAGTTCTTC	CASSEVNYNEQFF	TRBJ2-1	-	13	TRBV6-1	-
TGTGCCAGTAGTCGCCAGCGGGAGGGCCTGGTGACAGATACGCAGTATTTT	CASSRQREGLVTDTQYF	TRBJ2-3	TRBD2	17	TRBV19	-
TGTGCCAGCAGCTGGGGACAGGGAAATCAGCCCCAGCATTTT	CASSWGQGNQPQHF	TRBJ1-5	TRBD1	14	TRBV7-9	-
TGTGCCAGCAGCTTAAGGGAAGGGTTGAGGAAATTC	CASSLREGLRKF	TRBJ2-4	-	12	TRBV11-3	-
TGTGCCAGCAAGGACGGGAATCAGCCCCAGCATTTT	CASKDGNQPQHF	TRBJ1-5	-	12	TRBV6-5	-
TGTGCCAGCAGACAGACAGGGGTGTTCCAAGAGACCCAGTACTTC	CASRQTGVFQETQYF	TRBJ2-5	TRBD1	15	TRBV6-4	-
TGTGCCAGTAGTATCGCAACAACGCTCTCTGGGGCCAACGTCCTGACTTTC	CASSIATTLSGANVLTF	TRBJ2-6	-	17	TRBV19	-
TGCGCCAGCAGCCAATACGAACGGAATGAAAAACTGTTTTTT	CASSQYERNEKLFF	TRBJ1-4	-	14	TRBV4-1	-
TGCAGCGTTGGCCAGGGGAATGAAAAACTGTTTTTT	CSVGQGNEKLFF	TRBJ1-4	-	12	TRBV29-1	few